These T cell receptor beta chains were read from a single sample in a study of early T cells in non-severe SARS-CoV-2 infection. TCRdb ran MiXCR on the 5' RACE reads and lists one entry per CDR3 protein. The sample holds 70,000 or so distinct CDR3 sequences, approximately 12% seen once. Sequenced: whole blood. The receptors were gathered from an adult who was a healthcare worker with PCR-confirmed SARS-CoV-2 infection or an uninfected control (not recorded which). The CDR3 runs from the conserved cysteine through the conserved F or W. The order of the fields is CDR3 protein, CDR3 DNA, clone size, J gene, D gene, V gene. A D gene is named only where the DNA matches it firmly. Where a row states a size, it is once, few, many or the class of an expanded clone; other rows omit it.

CASSMHAGGRNYEQYF | TGTGCCAGCAGCATGCATGCGGGAGGGCGCAACTACGAGCAGTACTTC | few | TRBJ2-7 | TRBD2 | TRBV12-3/TRBV12-4
CSARGTSVRTDTQYF | TGCAGTGCAAGAGGGACTAGCGTGCGCACAGATACGCAGTATTTT | few | TRBJ2-3 | TRBD2 | TRBV20-1
CSAGLGNTIYF | TGCAGTGCCGGACTCGGAAACACCATATATTTT | few | TRBJ1-3 | NA | TRBV20-1
CASSLRLRGGSTDTQYF | TGCGCCAGCAGCTTGAGGCTGCGGGGGGGTAGCACAGATACGCAGTATTTT | few | TRBJ2-3 | TRBD2 | TRBV5-1
CSARKQGNTGELFF | TGCAGTGCTAGGAAACAGGGGAACACCGGGGAGCTGTTTTTT | many | TRBJ2-2 | NA | TRBV20-1
CASSAYRDFPYEQYF | TGTGCCAGCAGCGCATACCGGGACTTTCCCTACGAGCAGTACTTC | many | TRBJ2-7 | NA | TRBV9
CATSENRGNTIYF | TGTGCCACCAGCGAAAACAGGGGAAACACCATATATTTT | many | TRBJ1-3 | NA | TRBV15
CASSNFNRYNEQFF | TGTGCCAGCAGCAACTTCAACAGATACAATGAGCAGTTCTTC | many | TRBJ2-1 | NA | TRBV12-3/TRBV12-4
CASSSNLGTSSPEQYF | TGTGCCAGCAGCTCCAACCTTGGGACTAGCTCTCCCGAGCAGTACTTC | medium-sized | TRBJ2-7 | TRBD2 | TRBV7-9
CASSKNRAGNTIYF | TGTGCCAGCAGTAAAAACAGGGCTGGAAACACCATATATTTT | few | TRBJ1-3 | NA | TRBV6-6
CAISGGRGQSTEAFF | TGTGCCATCTCCGGGGGCAGGGGGCAGAGCACTGAAGCTTTCTTT | many | TRBJ1-1 | TRBD1 | TRBV10-3
CASSEMNTEAFF | TGTGCCAGCTCTGAAATGAACACTGAAGCTTTCTTT | NA | TRBJ1-1 | NA | TRBV25-1
CASSSPAALGSYEQYF | TGTGCCAGCAGTTCCCCCGCGGCCCTCGGGTCCTACGAGCAGTACTTC | few | TRBJ2-7 | NA | TRBV25-1